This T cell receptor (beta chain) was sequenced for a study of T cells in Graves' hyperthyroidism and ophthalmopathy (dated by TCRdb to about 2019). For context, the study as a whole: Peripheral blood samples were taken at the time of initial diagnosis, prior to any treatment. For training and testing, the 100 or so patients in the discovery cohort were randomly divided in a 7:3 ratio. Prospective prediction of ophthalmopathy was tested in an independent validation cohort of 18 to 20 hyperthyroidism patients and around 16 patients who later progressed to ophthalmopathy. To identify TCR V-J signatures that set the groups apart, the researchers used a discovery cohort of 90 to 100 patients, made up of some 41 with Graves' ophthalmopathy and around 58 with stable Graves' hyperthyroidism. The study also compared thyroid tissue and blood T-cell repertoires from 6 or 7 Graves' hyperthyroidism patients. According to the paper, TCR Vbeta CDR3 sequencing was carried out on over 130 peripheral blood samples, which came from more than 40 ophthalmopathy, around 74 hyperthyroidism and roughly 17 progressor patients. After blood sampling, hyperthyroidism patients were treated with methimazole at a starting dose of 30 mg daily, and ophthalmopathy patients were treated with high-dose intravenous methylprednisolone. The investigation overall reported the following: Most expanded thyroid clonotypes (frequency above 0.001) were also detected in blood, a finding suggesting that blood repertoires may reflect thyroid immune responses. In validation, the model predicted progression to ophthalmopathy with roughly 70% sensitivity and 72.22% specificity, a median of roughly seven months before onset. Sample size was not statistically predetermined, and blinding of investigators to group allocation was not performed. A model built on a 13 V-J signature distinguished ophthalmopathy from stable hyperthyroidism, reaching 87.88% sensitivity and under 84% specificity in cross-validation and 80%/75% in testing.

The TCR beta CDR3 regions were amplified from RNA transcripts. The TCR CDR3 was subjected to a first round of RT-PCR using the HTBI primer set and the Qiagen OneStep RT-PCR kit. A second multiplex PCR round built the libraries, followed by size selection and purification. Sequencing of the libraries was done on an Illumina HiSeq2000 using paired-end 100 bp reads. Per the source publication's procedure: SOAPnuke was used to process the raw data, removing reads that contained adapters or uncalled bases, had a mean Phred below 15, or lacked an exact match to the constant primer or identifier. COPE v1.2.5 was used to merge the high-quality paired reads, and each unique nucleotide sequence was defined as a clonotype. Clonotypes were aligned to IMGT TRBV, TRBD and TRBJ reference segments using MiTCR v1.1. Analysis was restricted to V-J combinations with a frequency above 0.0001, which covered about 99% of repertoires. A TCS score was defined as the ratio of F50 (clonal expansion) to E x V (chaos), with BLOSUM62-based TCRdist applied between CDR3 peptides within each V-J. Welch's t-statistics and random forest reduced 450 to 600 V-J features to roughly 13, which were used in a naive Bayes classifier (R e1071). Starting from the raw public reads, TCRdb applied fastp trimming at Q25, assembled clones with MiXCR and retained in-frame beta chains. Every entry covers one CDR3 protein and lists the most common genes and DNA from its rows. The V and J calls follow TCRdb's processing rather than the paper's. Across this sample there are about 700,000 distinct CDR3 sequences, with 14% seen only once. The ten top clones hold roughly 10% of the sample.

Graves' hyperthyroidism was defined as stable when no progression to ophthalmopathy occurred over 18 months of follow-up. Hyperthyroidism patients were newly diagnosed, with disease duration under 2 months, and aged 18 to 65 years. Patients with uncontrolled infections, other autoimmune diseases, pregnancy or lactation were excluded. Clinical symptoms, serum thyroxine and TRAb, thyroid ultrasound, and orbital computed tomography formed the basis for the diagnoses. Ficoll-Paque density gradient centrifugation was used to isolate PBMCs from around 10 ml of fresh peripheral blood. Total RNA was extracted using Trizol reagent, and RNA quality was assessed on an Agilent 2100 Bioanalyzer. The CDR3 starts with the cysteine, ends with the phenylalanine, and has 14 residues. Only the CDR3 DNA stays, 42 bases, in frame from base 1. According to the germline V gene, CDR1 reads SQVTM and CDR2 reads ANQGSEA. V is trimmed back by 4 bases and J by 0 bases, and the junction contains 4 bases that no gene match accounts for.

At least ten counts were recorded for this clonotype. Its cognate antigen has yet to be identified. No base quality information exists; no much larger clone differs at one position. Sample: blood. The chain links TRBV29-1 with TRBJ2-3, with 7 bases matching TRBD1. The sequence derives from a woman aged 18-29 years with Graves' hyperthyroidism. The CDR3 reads CSVVNRGSTDTQYF. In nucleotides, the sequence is TGCAGCGTTGTTAACAGGGGAAGCACAGATACGCAGTATTTT.